These 29 T cell receptor beta chains came from one sample sequenced in a study of HIV-infected patients and healthy controls. Each CDR3 protein is one row after TCRdb ran MiXCR on the 5' RACE reads. The top ten clones hold approximately 6% of a sample with 65,000 to 70,000 distinct CDR3 sequences, roughly 16% of them seen once. The source material was CD4+ T cells from blood. Every receptor here comes from a human donor in good health.

This clonotype appeared a few times. This chain connects TRBV4-3 to TRBJ1-6; weak D call: TRBD1 (6 bases). Per germline, CDR1 LGHNA and CDR2 YSLEER. The germline V and J ends were trimmed by 3 bases and 8 bases, with 11 bases remaining between them. The CDR3 loop spans 14 amino acids. The CDR3 DNA follows: TGCGCCAGCAGCCAGGAATACAGGGATTCACCCCTCCACTTT. Translated: CASSQEYRDSPLHF.

This clonotype was observed a handful of times. The V and J genes are TRBV11-2 and TRBJ1-4, with D possibly TRBD1 on 5 matching bases. CDR1 and CDR2 (germline): SGHAT, FQNNGV. The CDR3 has 15 amino acids. The V and J ends lost 4 bases and 8 bases respectively, with 17 bases between them. The CDR3 nucleotides are TGTGCCAGCAGCTCCTCGACAGTTTCGGGCGAAAAACTGTTTTTT. This encodes CASSSSTVSGEKLFF.

J is TRBJ2-2 and V is TRBV4-3; no clear D gene. Germline assignment: CDR1 LGHNA and CDR2 YSLEER. This CDR3 has 14 amino acids. V was shortened by 0 bases and J by 5 bases, with 7 bases between the two germline ends. DNA for the CDR3: TGCGCCAGCAGCCAAGATTTGTGGACCGGGGAGCTGTTTTTT. Protein product: CASSQDLWTGELFF.

This clonotype was detected ten times or more. This chain links TRBV20-1 with TRBJ2-3; 8 positions match TRBD1. The CDR3 runs 13 residues. Trimming removed 6 bases from V and 4 bases from J; junction bases left unmatched: 6. The germline gives CDR1 DFQATT, CDR2 SNEGSKA (reference sequence). The CDR3 region is CSAGTGWADTQYF. The CDR3 nucleotides read TGCAGTGCCGGGACAGGATGGGCAGATACGCAGTATTTT.

This clonotype was seen more than once but under ten times. The chain links TRBV5-1 to TRBJ2-5; D is possibly TRBD1 (5 bases). V lost 6 bases, J lost 5 bases, and 14 bases lay in between. The germline V gene has CDR1 SGHRS and CDR2 YFSETQ. This CDR3 is built from 13 residues. CDR3 amino acids: CASTSMGPETQYF. As DNA, the CDR3 is TGCGCCAGCACGAGTATGGGGCCCGAGACCCAGTACTTC. The full variable domain, rest sourced from reference TRBV5-1 and TRBJ2-5, is KAGVTQTPRYLIKTRGQQVTLSCSPISGHRSVSWYQQTPGQGLQFLFEYFSETQRNKGNFPGRFSGRQFSNSRSEMNVSTLELGDSALYLCASTSMGPETQYFGPGTRLLVL.

This clonotype was seen a handful of times. V is TRBV7-2 and J is TRBJ2-5; 8 bases fit TRBD1. Per germline, CDR1 SGHTA and CDR2 FQGNSA. The CDR3 totals 15 residues. V lost 4 bases, J lost 1 base, and 5 bases stayed unmatched. CDR3 sequence: CASSSDRGSQETQYF. For the CDR3, the DNA is TGTGCCAGCAGCTCAGACAGGGGAAGCCAAGAGACCCAGTACTTC. Complete variable domain (other parts from reference TRBV7-2 and TRBJ2-5): GAGVSQSPSNKVTEKGKDVELRCDPISGHTALYWYRQSLGQGLEFLIYFQGNSAPDKSGLPSDRFSAERTGGSVSTLTIQRTQQEDSAVYLCASSSDRGSQETQYFGPGTRLLVL.

This clonotype was seen only a few times. The rearrangement joins TRBV7-9 to TRBJ1-4; 11 bases are shared with TRBD1. CDR3 size: 14 residues. Per the germline V gene, CDR1 is SEHNR and CDR2 is FQNEAQ (reference sequence). The V and J ends lost 3 bases and 9 bases, in that order; junction bases with no gene match: 3. The CDR3 bases are TGTGCCAGCAGCTTGGGACAGGGGGGACAAAAACTGTTTTTT. Residues: CASSLGQGGQKLFF.

Ten or more counts support this clonotype. The chain has TRBV7-9 and TRBJ1-6, with D hard to call. The CDR3 loop spans 13 amino acids. The germline V gene has CDR1 SEHNR and CDR2 FQNEAQ (reference sequence). V dropped 1 base and J dropped 7 bases, with 5 bases sitting between them. The CDR3, as DNA: TGTGCCAGCAGCTTAGGGCAGAATTCACCCCTCCACTTT. Encoded protein: CASSLGQNSPLHF.

CDR3 region: CAWSVQVSTEAFF. The CDR3 DNA is TGTGCCTGGAGTGTACAAGTGAGCACTGAAGCTTTCTTT. The rearrangement uses TRBV30 and TRBJ1-1, with D uncertain. The CDR3 is 13 residues long. V dropped 0 bases and J dropped 4 bases, with 9 bases sitting between them. Looked up from germline, CDR1 is GTSNPN and CDR2 is SVGIG (reference sequence). The whole variable domain, filled in from reference TRBV30 and TRBJ1-1, reads SQTIHQWPATLVQPVGSPLSLECTVEGTSNPNLYWYRQAAGRGLQLLFYSVGIGQISSEVPQNLSASRPQDRQFILSSKKLLLSDSGFYLCAWSVQVSTEAFFGQGTRLTVV.

This clonotype has at least ten counts. The chain carries TRBV2 and TRBJ1-1; D gene uncertain. The germline CDR1 and CDR2 sequences are SNHLY and FYNNEI. Trimming left V 4 bases short and J 10 bases short, with 4 bases between. The CDR3 length is 9 residues. For the CDR3, the DNA is TGTGCCAGCAGTGCGTTAGCTTTCTTT. It specifies CASSALAFF.

V gene TRBV18 combines with J gene TRBJ2-7; D gene ambiguous. Germline loops: CDR1 KGHSH, CDR2 LQKENI. The CDR3 contains 14 residues. V lost 0 bases, J lost 2 bases, and 8 bases lay in between. The CDR3 protein is CASSPPSRTYEQYF. The CDR3 DNA is TGTGCCAGCTCACCACCGTCCAGGACCTACGAGCAGTACTTC.

This chain connects TRBV14 to TRBJ1-1; no firm D call. This CDR3 has 13 amino acids. Germline V lookup: CDR1 SGHDN, CDR2 FVKESK. V shed 4 bases and J shed 3 bases, with 9 bases lying between them. CDR3 in amino acids: CASSPVADTEAFF. In nucleotides, the CDR3 is TGTGCCAGCAGCCCCGTAGCGGACACTGAAGCTTTCTTT.

There are many counts of this clonotype. The chain carries TRBV20-1 and TRBJ1-1; TRBD1 matches 9 bases. The length of the CDR3 is 13 residues. V was clipped by 6 bases and J by 5 bases; unmatched bases: 7. The germline V gene has CDR1 DFQATT and CDR2 SNEGSKA (reference sequence). The CDR3 coding sequence is TGCAGTGCCCATAGGGGACAGGGAACTGAAGCTTTCTTT. Translated: CSAHRGQGTEAFF.

In this sample, this clonotype turned up a few times. This chain uses TRBV6-1 with TRBJ2-1, with 8 bases aligning to TRBD1. CDR1 and CDR2 from the germline V gene are MNHNS and SASEGT. This CDR3 region has 15 residues. V was pared by 2 bases and J by 9 bases, with 9 bases of the junction left unmatched. The CDR3 here is CASSELDRERGEQFF. CDR3 coding DNA: TGTGCCAGCAGTGAATTGGACAGGGAACGGGGTGAGCAGTTCTTC.

This clonotype occurred many times. The chain uses TRBV3-1 and TRBJ2-3; no definite D call. V was shortened by 2 bases and J by 3 bases, with 0 bases between the two germline ends. The CDR3 runs to 11 residues. CDR1 is LGHDT, CDR2 YNNKEL, per germline (reference sequence). As DNA, the CDR3 is TGTGCCAGCAGCCAAACAGATACGCAGTATTTT. Protein product: CASSQTDTQYF.

The sample holds many counts of this clonotype. The chain combines TRBV30 with TRBJ1-3; D is ambiguous. The CDR3 sequence is 15 residues long. Trimming stripped 3 bases from V and 1 base from J, with 13 bases between. The germline CDR1 and CDR2 sequences are GTSNPN and SVGIG (reference sequence). The CDR3 bases are TGTGCCTGGAGCGACTCGGTCCTGTCTGGAAACACCATATATTTT. Translation gives CAWSDSVLSGNTIYF.

This chain connects TRBV28 to TRBJ2-7, with TRBD1 as a possible D gene (6 bases). Looked up from germline, CDR1 is MDHEN and CDR2 is SYDVKM. The CDR3 has 13 amino acids. V dropped 8 bases and J dropped 0 bases, with 11 bases sitting between them. For the CDR3, the DNA is TGTGCCAGCCAACCGGACAGCTCCTACGAGCAGTACTTC. Its translation: CASQPDSSYEQYF.

The chain couples TRBV20-1 to TRBJ2-7; TRBD2 matches 10 bases. The length of the CDR3 is 15 residues. Per germline, CDR1 DFQATT and CDR2 SNEGSKA (reference sequence). V lost 3 bases to trimming and J lost 2 bases; unmatched junction nucleotides: 7. DNA for the CDR3: TGCAGTGCTAGGTCGCCTAGCGGGAGAACCTACGAGCAGTACTTC. As protein: CSARSPSGRTYEQYF.

This clonotype was observed a handful of times. This chain uses TRBV5-1 with TRBJ2-6; D might be TRBD1 (5 bases). The germline V gene has CDR1 SGHRS and CDR2 YFSETQ. The CDR3 runs to 14 residues. Trimming took 4 bases from V and 2 from J, leaving 7 bases between them. CDR3 sequence (DNA): TGCGCCAGCAGCCTGACAGCTGGGGCCAACGTCCTGACTTTC. This sequence encodes CASSLTAGANVLTF.

There are a few counts of this clonotype. The chain couples TRBV30 to TRBJ2-5, with unresolved D. Trimming stripped 0 bases from V and 4 bases from J, with 9 bases between. CDR3 length equals 13 residues. Germline V lookup: CDR1 GTSNPN, CDR2 SVGIG (reference sequence). CDR3 nucleotides: TGTGCCTGGAGTGTAAGAGTTCGAGAGACCCAGTACTTC. Translating gives CAWSVRVRETQYF.

V is TRBV10-3 and J is TRBJ2-3; 7 bases are shared with TRBD2. The CDR3 sequence is 13 residues long. With 11 bases clipped from V and 8 bases from J, the junction kept 13 bases outside the gene matches. Germline CDR1 reads ENHRY; CDR2 reads SYGVKD. As DNA, the CDR3 is TGTGCCGCAGGACTAGTGGATTCGGTTACGCAGTATTTT. It codes for CAAGLVDSVTQYF.

The chain employs TRBV4-3 and TRBJ2-1; 11 nucleotides match TRBD2. CDR1 and CDR2 from the germline V gene are LGHNA and YSLEER. The trim removed 2 bases at V and 9 bases at J, leaving 6 bases unmatched. The CDR3 runs to 15 residues. CDR3 in amino acids: CASSQIAGGPFEQFF. CDR3 DNA: TGCGCCAGCAGCCAAATAGCGGGGGGGCCCTTTGAGCAGTTCTTC.

This clonotype was counted only a few times. The gene calls are TRBV12-3 or TRBV12-4 and TRBJ2-4, with D perhaps matching TRBD2 (5 bases). The CDR3 runs to 14 residues. V dropped 3 bases and J dropped 5 bases, with 11 bases sitting between them. CDR3 region: CASSFSEVQNIQYF. The DNA for the CDR3 is TGTGCCAGCAGTTTTTCGGAGGTACAAAACATTCAGTACTTC.

In DNA, the CDR3 is TGCAGTGCCCGTCTGGGACAGGGAGCCTACGAGCAGTACTTC. Its translation is CSARLGQGAYEQYF. This chain uses TRBV20-1 with TRBJ2-7; TRBD1 matches at 9 bases. This CDR3 region has 14 residues. Unmatched junction bases numbered 8, after V lost 6 bases and J lost 2 bases. The germline gives CDR1 DFQATT, CDR2 SNEGSKA (reference sequence).

CDR3 in DNA: TGTGCCAGTAGTCCTACTTATATCACTGAAGCTTTCTTT. Protein: CASSPTYITEAFF. The rearrangement links TRBV19 to TRBJ1-1, with D uncertain. Trimming stripped 5 bases from V and 4 bases from J, with 11 bases between. Germline CDR1 reads LNHDA; CDR2 reads SQIVND (reference sequence). The CDR3 covers 13 residues.

This clonotype has a count of ten or more. The chain is built from TRBV27 and TRBJ2-3; the D gene is possibly TRBD1 (5 bases). The germline gives CDR1 MNHEY, CDR2 SMNVEV (reference sequence). This CDR3 has 14 residues. Trimming cost V 5 bases and J 0 bases, with 9 bases left between them. CDR3 in amino acids: CASSRTPSTDTQYF. The CDR3 nucleotides read TGTGCCAGCAGTAGGACACCTAGCACAGATACGCAGTATTTT.

The chain links TRBV2 to TRBJ2-1; a possible D gene is TRBD1 (5 bases). The CDR3 contains 12 residues. Trimming pared 10 bases from V and 8 bases from J, leaving 15 bases between. The germline V gene encodes CDR1 SNHLY and CDR2 FYNNEI. For the CDR3, the DNA is TGTGCCACCCCCAGGGTCAGGGATGAGCAGTTCTTC. It specifies CATPRVRDEQFF.

This clonotype was seen a few times. The chain recombines TRBV19 with TRBJ2-3; D may be TRBD2 (6 bases). CDR1 is LNHDA, CDR2 SQIVND, per germline (reference sequence). This CDR3 has 15 residues. Trimming took off 5 bases at V and 4 bases at J, with 16 bases between the two ends. CDR3 in DNA: TGTGCCAGTAGTGTGGAGGGCCTGACGGCAGATACGCAGTATTTT. Amino acid sequence: CASSVEGLTADTQYF.

This clonotype was seen more than once but under ten times. V usage is TRBV28 and J usage is TRBJ1-4; D unresolved. V lost 3 bases, J lost 0 bases, and 5 bases lay in between. Per germline, CDR1 MDHEN and CDR2 SYDVKM. There are 14 residues in the CDR3. This CDR3 is CASSFRATNEKLFF. Here the CDR3 DNA reads TGTGCCAGCAGTTTCCGCGCAACTAATGAAAAACTGTTTTTT.